Following are 29 T cell receptor beta chains from one sample sequenced in a study of shared clonotypes between healthy human individuals. Sequencing used immunoSEQ multiplex PCR; TCRdb keeps in-frame clones, though not all of them. The table has hundreds of thousands of clones, 76% seen once. Sequenced input: PBMCs. All receptors come from a woman aged 40 to 49 in good health. Some clones in this sample may be carry-over from other donors' samples.

The chain employs TRBV6-1 and TRBJ2-7; D is possibly TRBD1 (6 bases). The V end lost 5 bases, the J end lost 11 bases, and 13 bases lay between the germline ends. Germline CDR1 and CDR2: MNHNS and SASEGT. This CDR3 is built from 11 residues. CDR3 coding DNA: TGTGCCAGCAGTTACGGACAGAGGGAGTACTTC. Residues: CASSYGQREYF.

Regarding this clone: Given a far larger clone just one base away, this is likely a sequencing read error. V and J are TRBV30 and TRBJ1-2; D might be TRBD1 (5 bases). CDR1 and CDR2 from the germline V gene are GTSNPN and SVGIG (reference sequence). With 2 bases removed from V and 4 bases from J, the gap between germline ends came to 11 bases. The CDR3 totals 13 residues. The CDR3 DNA is TGTGCCTGGAGTTTGGGACGGGTCTATGGCTACACCTTC. Its translation is CAWSLGRVYGYTF.

The rearrangement uses TRBV15 and TRBJ1-1; TRBD1 is a possible D gene (5 bases). V lost 1 base to trimming and J lost 0 bases, with 15 bases between them. The germline CDR1 and CDR2 sequences are LNHNV and YYDKDF (reference sequence). CDR3 size: 17 residues. CDR3 sequence reads: CATSRVRSRGLNTEAFF. CDR3 bases: TGTGCCACCAGCAGAGTCCGCTCCCGGGGACTGAACACTGAAGCTTTCTTT.

As regards this clone: The germline gene is not matched at one end of the junction; a read error may be the cause. The rearrangement uses TRBV7-2 and TRBJ2-7; D assignment may be TRBD1 or TRBD2 (5 bases each). This CDR3 region has 14 residues. CDR1 and CDR2 (germline): SGHTA, FQGNSA. The CDR3 sequence: CASSSGTINWEQHF. CDR3 nucleotide sequence: TGTGCCAGCAGCTCCGGGACCATCAATTGGGAGCAGCACTTC. Combining the CDR3 with reference TRBV7-2 and TRBJ2-7 gives the whole variable domain GAGVSQSPSNKVTEKGKDVELRCDPISGHTALYWYRQSLGQGLEFLIYFQGNSAPDKSGLPSDRFSAERTGGSVSTLTIQRTQQEDSAVYLCASSSGTINWEQHFGPGTRLTVT.

This rearrangement joins TRBV28 to TRBJ1-4; D is undetermined. Germline values: CDR1 MDHEN, CDR2 SYDVKM. V was shortened by 3 bases and J by 8 bases, with 7 bases between the two germline ends. CDR3 length: 12 residues. The CDR3 DNA is TGTGCCAGCAGTTTGGCCAGAGAAAAACTGTTTTTT. This gives the protein CASSLAREKLFF.

This chain uses TRBV21-1 with TRBJ2-7; TRBD1 is the table's D call and was not checked against the DNA. TRBV21-1 is deemed a pseudogene. This CDR3 spans 20 amino acids. The CDR3 spells CASSKGSPTGQGSCPYEQYF. The CDR3 DNA reads as TGTGCCAGCAGCAAAGGGAGCCCTACCGGACAGGGAAGTTGCCCCTACGAGCAGTACTTC.

Regarding this clone: This likely traces to a read error, being one base from a far larger clone. The chain uses TRBV28 and TRBJ1-6; maybe TRBD1 (5 bases). This CDR3 has 14 residues. CDR1 and CDR2 from the germline V gene are MDHEN and SYDVKM. Between the trimmed V and J ends, which lost 8 bases and 9 bases, there was a span of 17 bases. This CDR3 reads CASRPGVLSSPLHF. The CDR3 nucleotides read TGTGCCAGCCGTCCGGGGGTCTTGAGTTCACCCCTCCACTTT.

The chain has TRBV27 and TRBJ1-1; D is possibly TRBD1 (6 bases). V dropped 0 bases and J dropped 3 bases, with 11 bases sitting between them. The CDR3 runs 15 residues. Per the germline V gene, CDR1 is MNHEY and CDR2 is SMNVEV (reference sequence). CDR3 amino acids: CASSLSGGGYTEAFF. DNA for the CDR3: TGTGCCAGCAGTTTATCGGGAGGGGGGTACACTGAAGCTTTCTTT.

The chain recombines TRBV7-9 with TRBJ2-1; the match to TRBD1 covers 7 bases. V lost 3 bases and J lost 7; bases outside the gene matches: 6. Looked up from germline, CDR1 is SEHNR and CDR2 is FQNEAQ (reference sequence). The CDR3 covers 14 residues. CDR3 bases: TGTGCCAGCAGCTTGGCGACAGGGTGGAATGAGCAGTTCTTC. This translates into CASSLATGWNEQFF.

The rearrangement joins TRBV4-1 to TRBJ2-1, with a possible D match to TRBD2 (6 bases). The germline CDR1 and CDR2 sequences are MGHRA and YSYEKL. CDR3 size: 15 residues. V gave up 0 bases and J gave up 3 bases, with 9 bases separating them. In DNA form, the CDR3 reads TGCGCCAGCAGCCAAGACTCGGACTACTACAATGAGCAGTTCTTC. Translating it yields CASSQDSDYYNEQFF.

The chain carries TRBV7-9 and TRBJ1-2, with TRBD1 identical over 7 bases. The germline V gene has CDR1 SEHNR and CDR2 FQNEAQ (reference sequence). This CDR3 has 15 residues. V lost 0 bases to trimming and J lost 4 bases; unmatched junction nucleotides: 5. CDR3 coding DNA: TGTGCCAGCAGCTTAGCAGGGGGCGCCGGCTATGGCTACACCTTC. It specifies CASSLAGGAGYGYTF.

In this sample, this clone turned up once. The CDR3 bases are TGTGCCATCAGTGAGCTGGGGACTAGCGGGACAAATGAGCAGTTCTTC. Protein sequence: CAISELGTSGTNEQFF. V is TRBV10-3 and J is TRBJ2-1, with TRBD2 matching over 13 bases. The germline gives CDR1 ENHRY, CDR2 SYGVKD. V lost 2 bases, J lost 7 bases, and 5 bases stayed unmatched. The CDR3 loop spans 16 amino acids.

The genes are TRBV7-3 and TRBJ2-3; 9 nucleotides line up with TRBD2. J was trimmed by 5 bases and V by 5 bases; bases with no gene match: 5. Germline V gene sequence: CDR1 SGHTA, CDR2 FQGTGA. The CDR3 extends over 14 amino acids. CDR3 loop: CASSPGTSLDTQYF. As DNA, the CDR3 is TGTGCCAGCAGCCCCGGGACTAGCTTAGATACGCAGTATTTT.

This chain connects TRBV5-4 to TRBJ2-2; 15 positions agree with TRBD2. Germline V gene data show CDR1 as SGHNT and CDR2 as YYREEE (reference sequence). Trimming removed 4 bases from V and 5 bases from J; junction bases left unmatched: 9. This CDR3 has 18 amino acids. CDR3 region: CASSPGGTSGRRTGELFF. The CDR3 DNA sequence: TGTGCCAGCAGCCCAGGTGGGACTAGCGGGAGGAGGACCGGGGAGCTGTTTTTT.

Of note for this clone: The sample contains more than one DNA sequence encoding this CDR3. The chain has TRBV5-1 and TRBJ2-5, with D perhaps TRBD1 (6 bases). The CDR3 is 14 amino acids. V was shortened by 0 bases and J by 3 bases, with 9 bases between the two germline ends. Germline CDR1 and CDR2: SGHRS and YFSETQ. The CDR3 here is CASSLGSGEETQYF. The CDR3 DNA is TGCGCCAGCAGCTTGGGCTCAGGGGAAGAGACCCAGTACTTC. The full variable domain, completed using reference TRBV5-1 and TRBJ2-5, is KAGVTQTPRYLIKTRGQQVTLSCSPISGHRSVSWYQQTPGQGLQFLFEYFSETQRNKGNFPGRFSGRQFSNSRSEMNVSTLELGDSALYLCASSLGSGEETQYFGPGTRLLVL.

The chain carries TRBV1 and TRBJ2-1; the DNA was not compared with TRBD2, the D call given in the table. TRBV1 is noted as a pseudogene. This CDR3 region has 18 residues. The CDR3 DNA follows: TGCACCAGCAGCCGTAATAAGAGACTAGCGGGAGGAGGGGATGAGCAGTTCTTC. Its protein product is CTSSRNKRLAGGGDEQFF.

A few counts support this clone. The chain employs TRBV28 and TRBJ2-1, with 8 bases matching TRBD2. This CDR3 comprises 17 residues. The trim removed 5 bases at V and 1 base at J, leaving 10 bases unmatched. Germline values: CDR1 MDHEN, CDR2 SYDVKM. The CDR3 loop reads CASSLAPASGSYNEQFF. The CDR3 DNA reads as TGTGCCAGCAGTCTTGCCCCGGCTAGCGGGTCCTACAATGAGCAGTTCTTC.

This clone was detected many times. The CDR3 nucleotides read TGTGCCAGCAGCTTAACTGGACAGGAGACAGATACGCAGTATTTT. It translates to CASSLTGQETDTQYF. The chain has TRBV11-1 and TRBJ2-3; TRBD1 matches 7 bases. The V gene's germline CDR1 is SGHAT and CDR2 FQDESV (reference sequence). V gave up 2 bases and J gave up 3 bases; unmatched junction bases: 5. CDR3 length: 15 amino acids.

The V call is TRBV29-1, the J call TRBJ1-2; 8 nucleotides align to TRBD1. V was pared by 8 bases and J by 2 bases, with 7 bases of the junction left unmatched. Germline CDR1 SQVTM, CDR2 ANQGSEA. This CDR3 region has 13 residues. This CDR3 reads CSSTGGPNYGYTF. The DNA of the CDR3 is TGCAGCAGTACAGGGGGACCCAACTATGGCTACACCTTC. Combining the CDR3 with reference TRBV29-1 and TRBJ1-2 gives the whole variable domain SAVISQKPSRDICQRGTSLTIQCQVDSQVTMMFWYRQQPGQSLTLIATANQGSEATYESGFVIDKFPISRPNLTFSTLTVSNMSPEDSSIYLCSSTGGPNYGYTFGSGTRLTVV.

The V gene is TRBV2, the J gene TRBJ1-1; maybe TRBD1 (6 bases). The length of the CDR3 is 18 residues. The germline V gene has CDR1 SNHLY and CDR2 FYNNEI. The V and J ends lost 6 bases and 5 bases respectively, with 28 bases between them. The CDR3 DNA sequence: TGTGCCAGCAGATTAGAGTCAATGTGGGGGGGCGCCCAAACTGAAGCTTTCTTT. Translated, it gives CASRLESMWGGAQTEAFF.

The V call is TRBV28, the J call TRBJ2-3, with D unresolved. This CDR3 contains 12 residues. Trimming took 6 bases from V and 5 from J, leaving 9 bases between them. Per the germline V gene, CDR1 is MDHEN and CDR2 is SYDVKM. The CDR3 loop is CASSPLGDTQYF. The CDR3 DNA follows: TGTGCCAGCAGCCCCTTGGGAGATACGCAGTATTTT.

The J gene is TRBJ2-3, the V gene TRBV29-1, with D perhaps TRBD1 (5 bases). In germline, CDR1 is SQVTM, CDR2 ANQGSEA. The CDR3 consists of 16 residues. Trimming shortened V by 5 bases and J by 5 bases, and 23 bases separated the two germline ends. The CDR3 DNA reads TGCAGCGTTATAGTGGGAAGTGGTTCAACAGGAGATACGCAGTATTTT. Translation: CSVIVGSGSTGDTQYF.

Details on this clone: A single base separates this from a much larger clone, so it may be a read error. Other DNA sequences in the sample encode the same CDR3. This rearrangement joins TRBV2 to TRBJ2-6; D call uncertain. The CDR3 runs to 15 residues. CDR1 is SNHLY, CDR2 FYNNEI, per germline. The DNA of the CDR3 is TGTGCTAGCAGCTACGGCCTAGGTGGGGCCAACGTCCTGACTTTC. Translation: CASSYGLGGANVLTF.

Of note for this clone: An end of the junction does not agree with germline; a read error may underlie this. The chain carries TRBV7-3 and TRBJ2-1; TRBD2 agrees at 9 bases. Germline V gene lookup returns CDR1 SGHTA and CDR2 FQGTGA. This CDR3 is built from 15 residues. The CDR3 DNA follows: TGTGCCAGCAGCTTATCGGGGACTAGCTACGATGAGCAGTTCTTC. Translated: CASSLSGTSYDEQFF.

CDR3 region: CASSSGKNTGELFF. CDR3 DNA: TGTGCCAGCAGCTCGGGAAAGAACACCGGGGAGCTGTTTTTT. The chain has TRBV7-8 and TRBJ2-2, with TRBD2 as a possible D gene (5 bases). Germline-derived CDR1 and CDR2 are SGHVS and FQNEAQ. V gave up 4 bases and J gave up 1 base, with 7 bases separating them. This CDR3 has 14 amino acids.

The chain carries TRBV5-4 and TRBJ2-7; a weak D match, TRBD2 (7 bases). The CDR3 length is 14 residues. CDR1 and CDR2 from the germline V gene are SGHNT and YYREEE (reference sequence). V was shortened by 1 base and J by 4 bases, with 12 bases between the two germline ends. The CDR3 DNA is TGTGCCAGCAGCTTGCGGGGGGCTATATACGAGCAGTACTTC. As protein: CASSLRGAIYEQYF.

This clone has a single count. This sequence joins TRBV7-2 and TRBJ2-1; 10 bases map to TRBD2. With V trimmed by 2 bases and J by 9 bases, 4 bases remained unmatched. The germline V gene has CDR1 SGHTA and CDR2 FQGNSA. The CDR3 is 14 residues long. This chain's CDR3 is CASSLLGLALEQFF. CDR3 sequence (DNA): TGTGCCAGCAGCTTATTGGGACTAGCGCTTGAGCAGTTCTTC.

This clone occurred once. This sequence joins TRBV6-5 and TRBJ2-4; D perhaps matches TRBD1 (6 bases). CDR1 and CDR2 (germline): MNHEY, SVGAGI. V was trimmed by 2 bases and J by 8 bases, leaving 16 bases between them. The CDR3 is 15 amino acids. Written as DNA, the CDR3 is TGTGCCAGCAGTTACCTGTCCAGGGGTGAACACATTCAGTACTTC. Amino acid sequence: CASSYLSRGEHIQYF.

The V call is TRBV10-3, the J call TRBJ2-7; TRBD2 matches at 8 bases. The CDR3 has 16 residues. The germline V gene encodes CDR1 ENHRY and CDR2 SYGVKD. V shed 1 base and J 6 bases; nucleotides not matched to a gene: 11. The CDR3 region is CAISEYPGLGTSEQYF. CDR3 bases: TGTGCCATCAGTGAGTATCCGGGACTAGGAACAAGCGAGCAGTACTTC.